This T cell receptor beta chain was profiled in a study of graft-versus-host responses after intestinal transplantation. Study overall: Each patient got anti-thymocyte globulin induction, then tacrolimus and steroids for around 3 years. Study observations and caveats: Recipient marrow contained GvH clones, some of which appeared first in ileum or blood.

CDR1 and CDR2 from the germline V gene are ENHRY and SYGVKD. CDR3 length: 13 residues. Trimming at V came to 8 bases and at J to 0 bases, leaving 3 bases not matched to a gene. Points on this clone: Its cognate antigen is unknown.

Sequencing used immunoSEQ multiplex PCR; TCRdb keeps in-frame clones, though not all of them. The data contain 60,000 to 70,000 clones, 89% of them singletons. Lymphocytes from graft epithelium and lamina propria were isolated. The sequence came from a human patient who received an intestinal transplant, so some T cells may come from the graft donor. The sample here was ileum tissue, taken more than 350 days after transplant. This rearrangement joins TRBV10-3 to TRBJ1-1; 7 bases are a match to TRBD1. The CDR3 region is CAIGTALNTEAFF. CDR3 nucleotide sequence: TGTGCCATCGGGACAGCTCTGAACACTGAAGCTTTCTTT.